The count of the clone carrying this T cell receptor (beta chain) is one. An end of the junction does not agree with germline; a read error may underlie this. This specimen comes from a study of control samples from healthy donors and cancer patients. Per the germline V gene, CDR1 is SNHLY and CDR2 is FYNNEI. The CDR3 totals 14 residues. Libraries were prepared by immunoSEQ multiplex PCR; TCRdb keeps only in-frame clonotypes and omits some of them. The data hold roughly 150,000 clones, with around 90% observed a single time. The sample was blood. This sequence joins TRBV2 and TRBJ1-2; 7 bases are shared with TRBD1. This receptor was obtained from a woman in her twenties or thirties in good health. CDR3 bases: TGTGCCAGCAGTGGGGAGACAGGGCTATCCCGGACCCCCTTC. Residues: CASSGETGLSRTPF.